This T cell receptor beta chain came from a study of T cells in Graves' hyperthyroidism and ophthalmopathy. The junction had 8 bases not matched to a gene; V was cut back by 6 bases and J by 5 bases. Per the germline V gene, CDR1 is DFQATT and CDR2 is SNEGSKA (reference sequence). The CDR3 length is 13 residues. There were TCR beta CDR3 regions amplified from RNA transcripts. HTBI primers were employed in a first-round RT-PCR of the TCR CDR3. From the multiplex PCR reads, TCRdb called clonotypes with MiXCR, one entry per CDR3 protein. The sample records almost 350,000 distinct CDR3 sequences, over 15% being singletons. This clonotype appeared many times.

The gene calls are TRBV20-1 and TRBJ2-5; 8 positions agree with TRBD1. Sequenced sample: blood. The receptor's source is a woman aged 40 to 50 with Graves' ophthalmopathy. CDR3 region: CSALGQVGETQYF. CDR3 nucleotide sequence: TGCAGTGCCCTGGGACAGGTGGGGGAGACCCAGTACTTC.